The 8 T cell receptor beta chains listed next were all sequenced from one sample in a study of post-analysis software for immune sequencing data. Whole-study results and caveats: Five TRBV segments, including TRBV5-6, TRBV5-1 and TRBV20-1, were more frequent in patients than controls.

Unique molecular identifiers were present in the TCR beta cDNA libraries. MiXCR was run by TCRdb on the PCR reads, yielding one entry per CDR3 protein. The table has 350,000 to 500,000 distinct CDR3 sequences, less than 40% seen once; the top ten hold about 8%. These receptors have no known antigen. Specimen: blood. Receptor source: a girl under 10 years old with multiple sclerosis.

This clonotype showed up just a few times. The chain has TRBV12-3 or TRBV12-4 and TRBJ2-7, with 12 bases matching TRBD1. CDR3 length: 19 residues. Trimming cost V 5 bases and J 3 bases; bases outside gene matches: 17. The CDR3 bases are TGTGCCAGCAGTGGGCCGGGACAGGGGGCCCGAAAGGGACTCTACGAGCAGTACTTC. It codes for CASSGPGQGARKGLYEQYF.

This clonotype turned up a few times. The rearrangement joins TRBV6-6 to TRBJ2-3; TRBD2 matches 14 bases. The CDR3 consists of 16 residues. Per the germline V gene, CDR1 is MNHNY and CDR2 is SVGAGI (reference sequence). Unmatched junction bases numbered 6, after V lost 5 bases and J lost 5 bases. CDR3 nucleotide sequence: TGTGCCAGCAGTGCCGAGGGACTAGCGGGGGAAGATACGCAGTATTTT. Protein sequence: CASSAEGLAGEDTQYF.

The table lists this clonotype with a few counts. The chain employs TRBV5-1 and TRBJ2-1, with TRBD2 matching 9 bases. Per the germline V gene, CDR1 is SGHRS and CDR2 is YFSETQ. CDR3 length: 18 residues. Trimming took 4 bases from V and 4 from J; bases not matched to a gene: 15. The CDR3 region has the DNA TGCGCCAGCAGCCCCGGGGGGCGGGAGGGAGCACTTTACAATGAGCAGTTCTTC. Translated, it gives CASSPGGREGALYNEQFF. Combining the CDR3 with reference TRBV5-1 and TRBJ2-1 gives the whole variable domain KAGVTQTPRYLIKTRGQQVTLSCSPISGHRSVSWYQQTPGQGLQFLFEYFSETQRNKGNFPGRFSGRQFSNSRSEMNVSTLELGDSALYLCASSPGGREGALYNEQFFGPGTRLTVL.

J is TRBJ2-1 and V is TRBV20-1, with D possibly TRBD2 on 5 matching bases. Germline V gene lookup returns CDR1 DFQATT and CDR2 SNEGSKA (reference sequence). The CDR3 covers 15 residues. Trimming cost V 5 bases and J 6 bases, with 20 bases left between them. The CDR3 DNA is TGCAGTGCTCGACGGACTCCCGGTTTGGGCAATGAGCAGTTCTTC. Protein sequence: CSARRTPGLGNEQFF.

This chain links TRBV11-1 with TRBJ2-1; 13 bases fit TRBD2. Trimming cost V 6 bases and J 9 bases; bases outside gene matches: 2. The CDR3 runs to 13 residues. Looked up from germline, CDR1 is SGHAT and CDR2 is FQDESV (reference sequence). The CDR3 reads CASRGLAGTEQFF. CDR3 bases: TGTGCCAGCAGGGGACTAGCGGGAACTGAGCAGTTCTTC.

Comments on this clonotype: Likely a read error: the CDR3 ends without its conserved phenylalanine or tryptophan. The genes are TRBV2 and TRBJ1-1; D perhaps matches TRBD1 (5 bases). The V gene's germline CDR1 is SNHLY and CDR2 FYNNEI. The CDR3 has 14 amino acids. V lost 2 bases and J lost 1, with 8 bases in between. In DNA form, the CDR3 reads TGTGCCAGCAGTGAAAGGGACGGGAACACTGAAGCTTTCCTT. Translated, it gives CASSERDGNTEAFL.

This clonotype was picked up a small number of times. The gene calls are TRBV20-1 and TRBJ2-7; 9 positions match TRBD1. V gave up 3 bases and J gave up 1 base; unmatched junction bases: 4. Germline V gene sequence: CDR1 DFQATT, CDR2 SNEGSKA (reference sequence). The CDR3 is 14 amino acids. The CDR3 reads CSASSGTGSYEQYF. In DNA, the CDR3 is TGCAGTGCTAGTTCTGGGACAGGGTCCTACGAGCAGTACTTC.

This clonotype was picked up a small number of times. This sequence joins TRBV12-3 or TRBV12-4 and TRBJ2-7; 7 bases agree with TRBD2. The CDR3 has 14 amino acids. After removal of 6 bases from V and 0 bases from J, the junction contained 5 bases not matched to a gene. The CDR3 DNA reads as TGTGCCAGCAGAACCCGGACTAGCTCCTACGAGCAGTACTTC. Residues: CASRTRTSSYEQYF.